The following is a TCR beta chain sequence with its context. The CDR3 covers 15 residues. The data stem from a study of T cells expressing NK-cell markers. On the study more broadly: It was sorted CD3+CD56+NKG2C+, CD3+CD56+NKG2C- and CD3+CD56-NKG2C+ T cells that supplied the TCR beta repertoires. There were seven HCMV-seropositive donors and one seronegative donor among the eight sequenced.

5'RACE template switching built TCR beta cDNA with unique molecular identifiers. TCRdb re-called the 5' RACE reads and catalogs CDR3 proteins one per entry, DNA excluded. Its table records approximately 150,000 distinct CDR3 sequences. The V gene is TRBV12-3 or TRBV12-4, the J gene TRBJ2-2. Sequenced: blood T cells: a sorted CD56 or NKG2C T cell subset, CD4+ or CD8+ T cells, or bulk PBMC T cells (not recorded which). The sequence came from a man aged 18 to 29 in good health. CDR3 amino acids: CAMSGLATNTGELFF.